Below are 6 T cell receptor beta chains sequenced from a single sample in a study of blood T cell repertoires in COVID-19. Method: immunoSEQ multiplex PCR; TCRdb's copy keeps in-frame clones and lacks some. This sample has fewer than 15,000 clones, with 80% to 90% found just once. The specimen was peripheral blood. The origin of the receptors is a human donor in a cohort sampled during active COVID-19.

This clone was counted only a few times. This chain uses TRBV9 with TRBJ2-1; TRBD2 aligns across 11 bases. There are 16 residues in the CDR3. Unmatched junction bases numbered 6, after V lost 3 bases and J lost 4 bases. Germline values: CDR1 SGDLS, CDR2 YYNGEE. CDR3 DNA: TGTGCCAGCAGCGGGGGGACTAGCGGCTTTTACAATGAGCAGTTCTTC. Protein sequence: CASSGGTSGFYNEQFF. The whole variable domain, filled in from reference TRBV9 and TRBJ2-1, reads DSGVTQTPKHLITATGQRVTLRCSPRSGDLSVYWYQQSLDQGLQFLIQYYNGEERAKGNILERFSAQQFPDLHSELNLSSLELGDSALYFCASSGGTSGFYNEQFFGPGTRLTVL.

The chain combines TRBV29-1 with TRBJ1-4; D not certain. V lost 0 bases to trimming and J lost 7 bases, with 12 bases between them. CDR3 length equals 14 residues. CDR1 and CDR2 from the germline V gene are SQVTM and ANQGSEA. For the CDR3, the DNA is TGCAGCGTTGAAGAAGTCCGGGGAGGTGAAAAACTGTTTTTT. Its translation: CSVEEVRGGEKLFF.

The V gene is TRBV7-8, the J gene TRBJ2-6; no definite D call. The CDR3 is made up of 16 amino acids. Trimming cost V 3 bases and J 3 bases, with 12 bases left between them. The germline CDR1 and CDR2 sequences are SGHVS and FQNEAQ. The CDR3 nucleotides are TGTGCCAGCAGCTTGGGTAGGAGTAATGGGGCCAACGTCCTGACTTTC. This codes for CASSLGRSNGANVLTF.

V gene TRBV18 combines with J gene TRBJ2-3, with 10 bases matching TRBD2. The V and J ends lost 10 bases and 0 bases, in that order; junction bases with no gene match: 13. Germline CDR1 KGHSH, CDR2 LQKENI. The CDR3 runs 17 residues. This CDR3 reads CATRGLAISPSTDTQYF. The CDR3 DNA reads TGTGCCACCCGGGGACTAGCGATATCTCCTAGCACAGATACGCAGTATTTT.

The J gene is TRBJ2-2, the V gene TRBV24-1; 10 bases align to TRBD2. Germline assignment: CDR1 KGHDR and CDR2 SFDVKD. V lost 5 bases, J lost 1 base, and 18 bases stayed unmatched. The CDR3 loop spans 21 amino acids. CDR3 coding DNA: TGTGCCACCAGTGGTAGAGATCCAGCGGGAGGGCCGTCGGGGAACACCGGGGAGCTGTTTTTT. Protein: CATSGRDPAGGPSGNTGELFF.

This clone has only one observation. Written as DNA, the CDR3 is TGTGCCAGCAGTCCAGACTTAGAAGCTTTCTTT. Translated: CASSPDLEAFF. The rearrangement links TRBV28 to TRBJ1-1; D unresolved. Trimming cost V 5 bases and J 8 bases, with 9 bases left between them. The CDR3 is 11 amino acids. The germline CDR1 and CDR2 sequences are MDHEN and SYDVKM.